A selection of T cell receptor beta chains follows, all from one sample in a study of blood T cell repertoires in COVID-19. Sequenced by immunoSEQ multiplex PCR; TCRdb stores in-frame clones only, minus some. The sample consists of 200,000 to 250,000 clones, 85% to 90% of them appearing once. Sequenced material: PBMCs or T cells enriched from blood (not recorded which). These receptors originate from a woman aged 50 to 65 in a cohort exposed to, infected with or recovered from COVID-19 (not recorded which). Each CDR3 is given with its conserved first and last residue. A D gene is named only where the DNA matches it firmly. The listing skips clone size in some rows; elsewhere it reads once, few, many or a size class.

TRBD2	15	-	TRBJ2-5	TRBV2	TGTGCCAGCAGAAGGACTAGCGGGGGGCAAGAGACCCAGTACTTC	CASRRTSGGQETQYF
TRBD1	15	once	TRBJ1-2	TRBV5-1	TGCGCCAGCAGCTTGGGGGGACAGGGTAACTATGGCTACACCTTC	CASSLGGQGNYGYTF
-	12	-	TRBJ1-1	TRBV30	TGTGCCTGGAGTGTACTGTGGGGGCGAGCTTTCTTT	CAWSVLWGRAFF
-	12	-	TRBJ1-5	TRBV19	TGTGCCAGTAGTATAGCTCCGGGGCCCCAGCATTTT	CASSIAPGPQHF
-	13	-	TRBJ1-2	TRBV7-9	TGTGCCAGCAGCCCCGCGGCCCCCTATGGCTACACCTTC	CASSPAAPYGYTF
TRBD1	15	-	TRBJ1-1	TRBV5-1	TGCGCCAGCAGCTTGAACAGGGGTCGGAACACTGAAGCTTTCTTT	CASSLNRGRNTEAFF
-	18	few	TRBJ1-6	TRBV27	TGTGCCAGCAGTTTTCGAGTCAGGGGCTCTTCAGGGAATTCACCCCTCCACTTT	CASSFRVRGSSGNSPLHF
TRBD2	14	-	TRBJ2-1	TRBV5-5	TGTGCCAGCTCCTGGGACTACCAAAACAATGAGCAGTTCTTC	CASSWDYQNNEQFF
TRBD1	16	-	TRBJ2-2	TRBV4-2	TGTGCCAGCAGCCCCCGGACAGGCCAGAACACCGGGGAGCTGTTTTTT	CASSPRTGQNTGELFF
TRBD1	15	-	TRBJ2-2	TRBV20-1	TGCAGTGCTAGTAGGGGGACAGGCTACACCGGGGAGCTGTTTTTT	CSASRGTGYTGELFF
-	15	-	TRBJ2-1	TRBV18	TGTGCCAGCTCCGAGGGACTCCTATACCACAATGAGCAGTTCTTC	CASSEGLLYHNEQFF
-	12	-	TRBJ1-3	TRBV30	TGTGCCGTACAGAACTCTGGAAACACCATATATTTT	CAVQNSGNTIYF
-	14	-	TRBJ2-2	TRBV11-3	TGTGCCAGCAGCTTAGAACTGAACACCGGGGAGCTGTTTTTT	CASSLELNTGELFF
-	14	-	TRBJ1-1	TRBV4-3	TGCGCCAGCAGCCAAGAGAAGGGGGGGACTGAAGCTTTCTTT	CASSQEKGGTEAFF
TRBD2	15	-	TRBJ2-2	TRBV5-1	TGCGCCAGCAGCCTAGCGGGGTCGAACACCGGGGAGCTGTTTTTT	CASSLAGSNTGELFF
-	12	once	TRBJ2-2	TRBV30	TGTGCCTGGATGGACAGTGCCGGGGAGCTGTTTTTT	CAWMDSAGELFF
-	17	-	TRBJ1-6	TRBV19	TGTGCCAGTAGTGCGCGGGCAATGAGCTCCTATAATTCACCCCTCCACTTT	CASSARAMSSYNSPLHF
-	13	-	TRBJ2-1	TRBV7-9	TGTGCCAGCAGCTGGGGAGGTCGAAATGAGCAGTTCTTC	CASSWGGRNEQFF
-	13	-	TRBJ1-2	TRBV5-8	TGTGCCAGTACCCGGAGGGGTATCTATGGCTACACCTTC	CASTRRGIYGYTF
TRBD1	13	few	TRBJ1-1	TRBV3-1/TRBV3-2	TGTGCCAGCAGCCCAACTGACAGGGTCGAAGCTTTCTTT	CASSPTDRVEAFF
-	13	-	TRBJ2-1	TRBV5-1	TGCGCCAGCAGCTTGGTGACAGACAATGAGCAGTTCTTC	CASSLVTDNEQFF
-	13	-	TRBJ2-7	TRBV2	TGTGCCAGCAGTGTTTCCCCTGCCTACGAGCAGTACTTC	CASSVSPAYEQYF
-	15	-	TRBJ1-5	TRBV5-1	TGCGCCAGCAGCGCCCAGGGAAGGGAGGATCAGCCCCAGCATTTT	CASSAQGREDQPQHF
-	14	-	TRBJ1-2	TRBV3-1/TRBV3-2	TGTGCCAGCAGCCAAGATCAAGCAGGGAGGGGCTACACCTTC	CASSQDQAGRGYTF
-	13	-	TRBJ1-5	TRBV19	TGTGCCAGTACCCCCAGTGACAATCAGCCCCAGCATTTT	CASTPSDNQPQHF
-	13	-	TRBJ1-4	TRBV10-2	TGCGCCAGCAGTGAGCCAGCGGCGGAAAAACTGTTTTTT	CASSEPAAEKLFF
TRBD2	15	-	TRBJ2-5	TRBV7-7	TGTGCTAGCAGCTTAGGGCTAGCGGGGGAAGAGACCCAGTACTTC	CASSLGLAGEETQYF
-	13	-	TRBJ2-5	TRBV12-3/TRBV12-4	TGTGCCAGCAGCCGTGACAGGTCGGAGACCCAGTACTTC	CASSRDRSETQYF
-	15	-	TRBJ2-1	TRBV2	TGTGCCAGCAGTGGTCAAACGGGGAGCAACAATGAGCAGTTCTTC	CASSGQTGSNNEQFF
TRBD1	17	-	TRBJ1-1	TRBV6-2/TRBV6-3	TGTGCCAGCAGTTCCCGGGACAGCCGCTTTTCGAGCACTGAAGCTTTCTTT	CASSSRDSRFSSTEAFF
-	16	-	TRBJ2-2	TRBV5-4	TGTGCCAGCAGCTTGGTGGGCGGGGTGGGCACCGGGGAGCTGTTTTTT	CASSLVGGVGTGELFF
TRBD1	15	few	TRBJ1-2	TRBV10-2	TGCGCCAGCAGTGAGCCGAGTCAGGGGGACTATGGCTACACCTTC	CASSEPSQGDYGYTF
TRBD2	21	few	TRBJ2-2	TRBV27	TGTGCCAGCAGTTTAACCCCCGGGAGGCTAGCGGGGGGCCTGAACACCGGGGAGCTGTTTTTT	CASSLTPGRLAGGLNTGELFF
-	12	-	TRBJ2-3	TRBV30	TGTGCCTGGATTAAGGGAGCAGATACGCAGTATTTT	CAWIKGADTQYF
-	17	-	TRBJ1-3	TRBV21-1	TGTGCCAGCAGCAAATACGGGACAGAACCCTCTGGAAACACCATATATTTT	CASSKYGTEPSGNTIYF
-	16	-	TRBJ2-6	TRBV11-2	TGTGCCAGCAGCTTAGTACGGGGGACTGGGGCCAACGTCCTGACTTTC	CASSLVRGTGANVLTF
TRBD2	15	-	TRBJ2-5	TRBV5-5	TGTGCCAGCAGCTTGTTAGCGGGTCAGGGTGGGACCCAGTACTTC	CASSLLAGQGGTQYF
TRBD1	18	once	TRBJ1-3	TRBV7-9	TGTGCCAGCAGCTCAGACAGGGTGGGCATGAGGACTGGAAACACCATATATTTT	CASSSDRVGMRTGNTIYF
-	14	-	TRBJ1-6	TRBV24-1	TGTGCCACCAGTGAGGGACACTTTAATTCACCCCTCCACTTT	CATSEGHFNSPLHF
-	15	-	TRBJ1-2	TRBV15	TGTGCCACCAGCAGAGATCCGGGGGGCGCTTGGGGCTACACCTTC	CATSRDPGGAWGYTF
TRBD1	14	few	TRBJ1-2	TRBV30	TGTGCCTGGAGGGGGACAGGCCGTAACTATGGCTACACCTTC	CAWRGTGRNYGYTF